This TCR beta chain was sequenced during a study of shared clonotypes between healthy human individuals. Turning to the study itself: Sampling drew on donors who were two women and a few men aged 18 to 49. Notes on the study in general: Deeper or shallower sequencing was expected to change how clonotypes are shared among donors. Despite large depth, rarefaction showed incomplete sorted-subset sequencing.

Germline values: CDR1 ENHRY, CDR2 SYGVKD. The CDR3 runs 14 residues. Trimming took 3 bases from V and 2 from J, leaving 11 bases between them. Clones were read by immunoSEQ multiplex PCR, and TCRdb kept only the in-frame ones, dropping some. The sample has over 2 million clones; roughly 90% are singletons. This clone showed up just once. Antigen: not known. Specimen: naive CD4+ T cells from PBMCs. The subset denotes: CD45RA+ positively selected. The sequence was collected from a man aged 18-30 years in good health. Some clones in this sample may be carry-over from other donors' samples. The genes are TRBV10-3 and TRBJ2-7, with D unresolved. The CDR3: CAISDYRYTYEQYF. The CDR3 DNA follows: TGTGCCATCAGTGATTATCGCTATACCTACGAGCAGTACTTC.